A selection of T cell receptor beta chains follows, all from one sample in a study of T cells in Graves' hyperthyroidism and ophthalmopathy. TCRdb reprocessed the multiplex PCR reads via MiXCR and lists one record per CDR3 protein. This sample yields hundreds of thousands of distinct CDR3 sequences, of which about 14% are seen a single time; about 12% belongs to the top ten. Sequencing input: blood. The receptors shown here come from a woman aged 45-59 years with Graves' ophthalmopathy. Both conserved end residues are part of each CDR3. Each record gives: V gene, D gene, J gene, clone size, CDR3 length, CDR3 protein, CDR3 DNA. D genes are given only for firm matches. Clone size appears in some rows only: once, few, many, or a class for an expanded clone.

V: TRBV6-1; D: TRBD1; J: TRBJ2-7; size: .; length: 15; CDR3: CASSEAWTGRSEQYF; DNA: TGTGCCAGCAGTGAAGCTTGGACAGGGCGTTCCGAGCAGTACTTC
V: TRBV7-2; D: .; J: TRBJ2-5; size: many; length: 15; CDR3: CASSLEVGRGETQYF; DNA: TGTGCCAGCAGCTTAGAGGTCGGTCGTGGGGAGACCCAGTACTTC
V: TRBV20-1; D: .; J: TRBJ2-2; size: many; length: 14; CDR3: CSARDGGGIGELFF; DNA: TGCAGTGCTAGAGATGGAGGGGGCATCGGGGAGCTGTTTTTT
V: TRBV6-2/TRBV6-3; D: TRBD2; J: TRBJ2-7; size: few; length: 18; CDR3: CASSYQTGLAGGTYEQYF; DNA: TGTGCCAGCAGTTATCAGACGGGACTAGCGGGAGGTACCTACGAGCAGTACTTC
V: TRBV12-3/TRBV12-4; D: .; J: TRBJ2-1; size: many; length: 15; CDR3: CASSLDLGQHNEQFF; DNA: TGTGCCAGCAGTTTAGACCTAGGACAGCATAATGAGCAGTTCTTC
V: TRBV6-2/TRBV6-3; D: TRBD2; J: TRBJ2-5; size: many; length: 16; CDR3: CASSYSPTSKEETQYF; DNA: TGTGCCAGCAGTTACTCGCCGACTAGCAAAGAAGAGACCCAGTACTTC
V: TRBV11-2; D: .; J: TRBJ2-2; size: few; length: 14; CDR3: CASSPIQGSGELFF; DNA: TGTGCCAGCAGCCCGATACAGGGATCCGGGGAGCTGTTTTTT
V: TRBV7-9; D: .; J: TRBJ2-2; size: once; length: 15; CDR3: CASSFSPINTGELFF; DNA: TGTGCCAGCAGCTTCAGTCCGATAAACACCGGGGAGCTGTTTTTT
V: TRBV15; D: TRBD1; J: TRBJ2-1; size: few; length: 15; CDR3: CATSRGQGPYNEQFF; DNA: TGTGCCACCAGCAGAGGACAGGGGCCCTACAATGAGCAGTTCTTC
V: TRBV7-2; D: TRBD2; J: TRBJ2-2; size: many; length: 14; CDR3: CASGTSGNTGELFF; DNA: TGTGCCAGCGGGACTAGCGGTAACACCGGGGAGCTGTTTTTT
V: TRBV30; D: TRBD1; J: TRBJ1-5; size: many; length: 16; CDR3: CAWRPRDRGFNQPQHF; DNA: TGTGCCTGGAGACCCCGGGACAGGGGATTCAATCAGCCCCAGCATTTT
V: TRBV20-1; D: TRBD1; J: TRBJ2-7; size: few; length: 13; CDR3: CSASRTGVPEQYF; DNA: TGCAGTGCAAGTAGGACAGGGGTTCCCGAGCAGTACTTC
V: TRBV4-1; D: .; J: TRBJ2-5; size: once; length: 14; CDR3: CASTQGALQETQYF; DNA: TGCGCCAGCACACAGGGAGCCCTTCAAGAGACCCAGTACTTC
V: TRBV27; D: .; J: TRBJ1-6; size: .; length: 13; CDR3: CASSLLIRPPLHF; DNA: TGTGCCAGCAGTCTACTCATCAGACCACCCCTCCACTTT
V: TRBV7-2; D: TRBD2; J: TRBJ2-5; size: many; length: 15; CDR3: CASSLMAGEGETQYF; DNA: TGTGCCAGCAGCTTAATGGCGGGAGAGGGGGAGACCCAGTACTTC
V: TRBV15; D: TRBD2; J: TRBJ2-3; size: .; length: 20; CDR3: CATSRRASGSAVTSTDTQYF; DNA: TGTGCCACCAGCAGGAGGGCTAGCGGGAGTGCCGTAACTAGCACAGATACGCAGTATTTT